These 15 T cell receptor beta chains came from one sample sequenced in a study of shared clonotypes between healthy human individuals. Method: immunoSEQ multiplex PCR; TCRdb's copy keeps in-frame clones and lacks some. The table includes over a million clones, more than 95% detected once. Sample: naive CD4+ T cells sorted from blood. Subset given: CD45RA+ positively selected. Receptor source: a man aged 25 to 40 in good health.

In DNA form, the CDR3 reads TGCGGGCGTGAGGTGGAAGAGACCCAGTACTTC. Amino acid sequence: CGREVEETQYF. The chain couples TRBV20-1 to TRBJ2-5; no definite D call. CDR1 DFQATT and CDR2 SNEGSKA come from the germline V gene (reference sequence). The CDR3 totals 11 residues.

Concerning this clone: The same CDR3 is also encoded by other DNA sequences in this sample. The V call is TRBV7-2, the J call TRBJ2-7; TRBD2 agrees at 8 bases. The CDR3 consists of 11 residues. With V trimmed by 4 bases and J by 7 bases, 0 bases remained unmatched. Per the germline V gene, CDR1 is SGHTA and CDR2 is FQGNSA. The CDR3 is CASSSGGEQYF. The CDR3 nucleotides read TGTGCCAGCAGCTCGGGAGGGGAGCAGTACTTC.

The rearrangement links TRBV10-3 to TRBJ2-1; 10 positions match TRBD2. The CDR3 loop spans 17 amino acids. Germline V lookup: CDR1 ENHRY, CDR2 SYGVKD. The J segment lost 2 bases and the V segment lost 2 bases, leaving 6 bases of the junction unmatched. The CDR3 spells CAISEPTSGKAYNEQFF. CDR3 bases: TGTGCCATCAGTGAGCCTACTAGCGGGAAGGCCTACAATGAGCAGTTCTTC.

The chain links TRBV7-2 to TRBJ1-1; no clear D. This CDR3 is built from 14 residues. Germline V lookup: CDR1 SGHTA, CDR2 FQGNSA. Trimming stripped 4 bases from V and 5 bases from J, with 14 bases between. The CDR3 nucleotides read TGTGCCAGCAGCTCCCTCGGGAGGAGAACTGAAGCTTTCTTT. Its translation: CASSSLGRRTEAFF.

The gene calls are TRBV28 and TRBJ2-7; D is perhaps TRBD1 (6 bases). The germline V and J ends were trimmed by 5 bases and 4 bases, with 15 bases remaining between them. The CDR3 contains 14 residues. The germline CDR1 and CDR2 sequences are MDHEN and SYDVKM. CDR3 protein: CASSLTGHQYEQYF. The DNA of the CDR3 is TGTGCCAGCAGTCTGACGGGACATCAATACGAGCAGTACTTC.

This clone has just one count. In DNA, the CDR3 is TGTGCCAGCAGCTTGGTGGGGACAGCCTCTAGCTACACCTTC. It codes for CASSLVGTASSYTF. The chain couples TRBV5-8 to TRBJ1-2; 7 nucleotides align to TRBD1. J was trimmed by 9 bases and V by 0 bases; bases with no gene match: 8. Germline CDR1 reads SGHTS; CDR2 reads YDEGEE. The CDR3 sequence is 14 residues long. Supplemented by reference TRBV5-8 and TRBJ1-2, the full variable domain reads EAGVTQSPTHLIKTRGQQATLRCSPISGHTSVYWYQQALGLGLQFLLWYDEGEERNRGNFPPRFSGRQFPNYSSELNVNALELEDSALYLCASSLVGTASSYTFGSGTRLTVV.

This chain connects TRBV2 to TRBJ1-4, with TRBD1 identical over 7 bases. V was clipped by 6 bases and J by 3 bases; unmatched bases: 7. From germline, CDR1 is SNHLY and CDR2 FYNNEI. This CDR3 has 15 amino acids. Here the CDR3 reads CASRVRQGSNEKLFF. CDR3 DNA: TGTGCCAGCAGAGTTAGACAGGGATCTAATGAAAAACTGTTTTTT.

This clone came up once. The V gene is TRBV15, the J gene TRBJ2-5; 7 bases line up with TRBD2. Germline lookup yields CDR1 LNHNV and CDR2 YYDKDF (reference sequence). CDR3 size: 15 residues. V was pared by 0 bases and J by 4 bases, with 5 bases of the junction left unmatched. The CDR3 DNA is TGTGCCACCAGCAGAGATACGGGGGGTCTAGAGACCCAGTACTTC. Protein: CATSRDTGGLETQYF. Full variable domain (missing parts from reference TRBV15 and TRBJ2-5): DAMVIQNPRYQVTQFGKPVTLSCSQTLNHNVMYWYQQKSSQAPKLLFHYYDKDFNNEADTPDNFQSRRPNTSFCFLDIRSPGLGDTAMYLCATSRDTGGLETQYFGPGTRLLVL.

This rearrangement joins TRBV5-8 to TRBJ1-1; TRBD1 might be the D (6 bases). Germline V gene data show CDR1 as SGHTS and CDR2 as YDEGEE. This CDR3 spans 17 amino acids. V was trimmed by 1 base and J by 0 bases, leaving 16 bases between them. Written as DNA, the CDR3 is TGTGCCAGCAGCTTGCTACAGGGTGGACCTATGAACACTGAAGCTTTCTTT. As protein: CASSLLQGGPMNTEAFF.

The chain uses TRBV6-5 and TRBJ1-5, with TRBD1 as a possible D gene (5 bases). The germline V gene has CDR1 MNHEY and CDR2 SVGAGI. There are 14 residues in the CDR3. V was pared by 4 bases and J by 5 bases, with 12 bases between. In DNA, the CDR3 is TGTGCCAGCAGTTTGGCTGGGACTCATCAGCCCCAGCATTTT. Translated, it gives CASSLAGTHQPQHF.

This chain connects TRBV28 to TRBJ2-1; 7 nucleotides agree with TRBD2. Germline loops: CDR1 MDHEN, CDR2 SYDVKM. This CDR3 is 13 amino acids long. The V segment lost 6 bases and the J segment 7 bases; nucleotides outside the gene matches: 6. The CDR3 sequence: CASSSFGGNEQFF. CDR3 nucleotide sequence: TGTGCCAGCAGCTCTTTCGGGGGGAATGAGCAGTTCTTC.

The V and J genes are TRBV11-2 and TRBJ2-1, with 8 bases that match TRBD2. This CDR3 is built from 15 residues. Germline CDR1 reads SGHAT; CDR2 reads FQNNGV. V trimming: 4 bases; J trimming: 6 bases; junction bases outside the gene matches: 8. In nucleotides, the CDR3 is TGTGCCAGCAGCTCGGTGGAACTAGCGGTCAATGAGCAGTTCTTC. This encodes CASSSVELAVNEQFF.

The chain is built from TRBV5-1 and TRBJ2-7, with TRBD2 identical over 12 bases. The V gene's germline CDR1 is SGHRS and CDR2 YFSETQ. This CDR3 is built from 14 residues. After removal of 2 bases from V and 4 bases from J, the junction contained 1 base not matched to a gene. The CDR3 DNA reads as TGCGCCAGCAGCTTCGGACTAGCGGGATACGAGCAGTACTTC. Translation gives CASSFGLAGYEQYF.

Regarding this clone: The sample contains more than one DNA sequence encoding this CDR3. The chain has TRBV5-4 and TRBJ2-5, with 8 bases that match TRBD1. This CDR3 has 13 residues. After removal of 4 bases from V and 5 bases from J, the junction contained 4 bases not matched to a gene. Germline assignment: CDR1 SGHNT and CDR2 YYREEE (reference sequence). The CDR3, as DNA: TGTGCCAGCAGCCTGGACAGGGCGGAGACCCAGTACTTC. It yields the protein CASSLDRAETQYF.

V and J are TRBV7-9 and TRBJ2-2; maybe TRBD2 (5 bases). The CDR3 sequence is 15 residues long. With 1 base removed from V and 6 bases from J, the gap between germline ends came to 12 bases. Germline V gene data show CDR1 as SEHNR and CDR2 as FQNEAQ (reference sequence). In nucleotides, the CDR3 is TGTGCCAGCAGCTTAGGGGAGTTAGCTGCCGGGGAGCTGTTTTTT. Translation gives CASSLGELAAGELFF.